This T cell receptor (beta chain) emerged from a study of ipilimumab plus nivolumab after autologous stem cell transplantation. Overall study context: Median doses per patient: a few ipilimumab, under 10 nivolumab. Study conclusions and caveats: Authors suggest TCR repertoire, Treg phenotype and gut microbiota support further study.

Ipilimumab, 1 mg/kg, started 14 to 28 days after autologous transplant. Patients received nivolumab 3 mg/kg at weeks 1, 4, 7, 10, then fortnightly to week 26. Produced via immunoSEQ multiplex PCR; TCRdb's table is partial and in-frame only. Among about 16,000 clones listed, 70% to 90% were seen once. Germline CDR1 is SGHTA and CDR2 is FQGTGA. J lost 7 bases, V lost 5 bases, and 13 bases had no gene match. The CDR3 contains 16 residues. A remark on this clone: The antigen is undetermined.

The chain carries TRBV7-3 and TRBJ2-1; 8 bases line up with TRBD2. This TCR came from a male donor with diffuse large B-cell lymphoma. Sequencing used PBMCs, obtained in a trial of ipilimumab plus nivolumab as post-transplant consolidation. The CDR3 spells CASSPALGAGVNEQFF. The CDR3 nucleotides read TGTGCCAGCAGCCCCGCTCTGGGAGCGGGAGTAAATGAGCAGTTCTTC.